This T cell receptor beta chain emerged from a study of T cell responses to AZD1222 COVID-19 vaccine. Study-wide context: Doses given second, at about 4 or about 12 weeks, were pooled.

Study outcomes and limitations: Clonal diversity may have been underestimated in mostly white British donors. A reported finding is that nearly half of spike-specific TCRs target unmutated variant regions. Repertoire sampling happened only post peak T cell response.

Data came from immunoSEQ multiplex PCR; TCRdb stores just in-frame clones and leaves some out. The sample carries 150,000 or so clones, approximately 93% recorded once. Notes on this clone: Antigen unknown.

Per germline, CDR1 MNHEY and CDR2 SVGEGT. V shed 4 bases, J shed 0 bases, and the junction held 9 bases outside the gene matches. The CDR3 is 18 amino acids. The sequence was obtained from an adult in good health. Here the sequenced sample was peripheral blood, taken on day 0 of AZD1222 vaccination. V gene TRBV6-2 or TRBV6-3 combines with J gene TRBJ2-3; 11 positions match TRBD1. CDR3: CASSSLGQGVGSTDTQYF. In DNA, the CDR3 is TGTGCCAGCAGTTCCCTGGGACAGGGGGTCGGTAGCACAGATACGCAGTATTTT.